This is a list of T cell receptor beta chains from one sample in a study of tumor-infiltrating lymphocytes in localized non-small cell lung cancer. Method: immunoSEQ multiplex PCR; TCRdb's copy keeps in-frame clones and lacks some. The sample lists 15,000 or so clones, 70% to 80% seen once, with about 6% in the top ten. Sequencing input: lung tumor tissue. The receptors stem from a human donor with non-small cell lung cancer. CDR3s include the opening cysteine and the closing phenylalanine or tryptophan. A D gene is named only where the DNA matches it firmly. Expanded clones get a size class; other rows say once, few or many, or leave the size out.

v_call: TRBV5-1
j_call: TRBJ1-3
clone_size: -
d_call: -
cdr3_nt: TGCGCCAGCAGCTTGTGGGGGCTCGGGACACTCGGAAACACCATATATTTT
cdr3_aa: CASSLWGLGTLGNTIYF

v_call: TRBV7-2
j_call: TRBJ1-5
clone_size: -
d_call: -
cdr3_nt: TGTGCCAGCAGCTTGGACCGAAACAATCAGCCCCAGCATTTT
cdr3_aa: CASSLDRNNQPQHF

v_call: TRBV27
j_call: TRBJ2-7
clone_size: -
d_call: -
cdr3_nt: TGTGCCAGCAGTTTCGAAGGGAGAGAGCAGTACTTC
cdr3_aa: CASSFEGREQYF

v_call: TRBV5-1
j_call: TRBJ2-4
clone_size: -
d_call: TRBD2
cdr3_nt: TGCGCCAGCAGCTTGTGGGCTAGCGGGTTAGCCAAAAACATTCAGTACTTC
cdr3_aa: CASSLWASGLAKNIQYF

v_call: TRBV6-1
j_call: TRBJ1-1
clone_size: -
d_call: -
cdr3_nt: TGTGCCAGCAGCCCCCAAAGGGGGAACACTGAAGCTTTCTTT
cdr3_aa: CASSPQRGNTEAFF

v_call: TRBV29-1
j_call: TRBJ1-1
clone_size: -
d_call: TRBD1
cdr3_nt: TGCAGCGTCAACCGGGACAGGGGTACTGAAGCTTTCTTT
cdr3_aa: CSVNRDRGTEAFF

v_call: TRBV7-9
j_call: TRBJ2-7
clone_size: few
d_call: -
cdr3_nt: TGTGCCAGCAGCCCTAAGTATCCCTACGAGCAGTACTTC
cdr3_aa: CASSPKYPYEQYF

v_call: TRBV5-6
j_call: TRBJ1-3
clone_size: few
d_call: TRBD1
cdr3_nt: TGTGCCAGCAGCCCAACAGGGGGCACTGGAAACACCATATATTTT
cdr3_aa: CASSPTGGTGNTIYF

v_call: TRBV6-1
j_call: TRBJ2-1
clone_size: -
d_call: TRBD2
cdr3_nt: TGTGCCAGCACCTCGGGGCTAGCGGGAGTAGATGAGCAGTTCTTC
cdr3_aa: CASTSGLAGVDEQFF

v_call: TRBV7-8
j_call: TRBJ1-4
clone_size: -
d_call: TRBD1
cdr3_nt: TGTGCCAGCAGCCAAAGGGGGCGAGGAGAAAAACTGTTTTTT
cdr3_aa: CASSQRGRGEKLFF

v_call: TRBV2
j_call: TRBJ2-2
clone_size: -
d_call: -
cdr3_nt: TGTGCCAGCGTAGAAGTAAAGGGAACCACCGGGGAGCTGTTTTTT
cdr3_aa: CASVEVKGTTGELFF

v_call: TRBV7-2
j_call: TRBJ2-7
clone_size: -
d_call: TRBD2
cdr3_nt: TGTGCCAGCAGCTCCGGACTAGCGGGAGTCAAGCAGTACTTC
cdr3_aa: CASSSGLAGVKQYF

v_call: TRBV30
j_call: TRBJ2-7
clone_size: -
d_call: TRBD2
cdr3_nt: TGTGCCTGGAGACCTGGACTAGCGGGTTACAATGAGCAGTACTTC
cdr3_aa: CAWRPGLAGYNEQYF

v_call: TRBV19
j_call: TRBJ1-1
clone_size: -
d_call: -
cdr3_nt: TGTGCCAGTAGAGCGACAGACCTGAACACTGAAGCTTTCTTT
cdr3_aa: CASRATDLNTEAFF

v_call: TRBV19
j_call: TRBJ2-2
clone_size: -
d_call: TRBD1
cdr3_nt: TGTGCCAGTAAGCACAGGGGCGCGAACACCGGGGAGCTGTTTTTT
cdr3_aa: CASKHRGANTGELFF

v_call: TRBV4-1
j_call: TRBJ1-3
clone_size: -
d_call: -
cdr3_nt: TGCGCCAGCAGCCAAGATTGGGGGGAACCTGGAAACACCATATATTTT
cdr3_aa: CASSQDWGEPGNTIYF

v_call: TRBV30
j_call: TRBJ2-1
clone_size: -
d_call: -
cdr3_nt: TGTGCCGGGGGAGGAGGGCGAGTGGTTTCGTTCAATGAGCAGTTCTTC
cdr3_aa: CAGGGGRVVSFNEQFF

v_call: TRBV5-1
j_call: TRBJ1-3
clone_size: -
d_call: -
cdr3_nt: TGCGCCAGCAGCTTGGACTACCGGCAGCCCATCTCTGGAAACACCATATATTTT
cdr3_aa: CASSLDYRQPISGNTIYF

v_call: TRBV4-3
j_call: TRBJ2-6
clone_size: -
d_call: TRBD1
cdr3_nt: TGCGCCAGCAGCCAATTTACAGGGGGCTCGGGTTACAACGTCCTGACTTTC
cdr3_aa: CASSQFTGGSGYNVLTF

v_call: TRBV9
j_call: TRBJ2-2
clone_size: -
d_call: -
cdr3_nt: TGTGCCAGCAGCGTAGAAGGCGGGACGCCCACCGGGGAGCTGTTTTTT
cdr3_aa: CASSVEGGTPTGELFF

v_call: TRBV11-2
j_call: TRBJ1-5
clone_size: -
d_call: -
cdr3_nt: TGTGCCAGCAGCTTAGGTCAGGGACCCCAGCATTTT
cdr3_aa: CASSLGQGPQHF

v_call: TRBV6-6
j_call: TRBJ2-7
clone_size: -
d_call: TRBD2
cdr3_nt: TGTGCCAGCAGTTACTCCGTGGGAGGGCAGTACGAGCAGTACTTC
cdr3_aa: CASSYSVGGQYEQYF

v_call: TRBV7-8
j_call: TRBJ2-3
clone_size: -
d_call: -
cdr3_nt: TGTGCCAGCAGCTTAGGAGGGACACAAGATACGCAGTATTTT
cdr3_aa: CASSLGGTQDTQYF

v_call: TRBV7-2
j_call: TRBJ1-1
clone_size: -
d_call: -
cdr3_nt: TGTGCCAGCAGCTTGACCGTTTATGAAGCTTTCTTT
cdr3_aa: CASSLTVYEAFF

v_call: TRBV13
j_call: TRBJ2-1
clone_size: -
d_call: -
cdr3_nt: TGTGCCAGCAGCTTAGCCGGATCCTACAATGAGCAGTTCTTC
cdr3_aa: CASSLAGSYNEQFF

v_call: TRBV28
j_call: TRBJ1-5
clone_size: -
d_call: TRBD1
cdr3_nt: TGTGCCAGCAGCCTAGGACAGGTCAATCAGCCCCAGCATTTT
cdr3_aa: CASSLGQVNQPQHF